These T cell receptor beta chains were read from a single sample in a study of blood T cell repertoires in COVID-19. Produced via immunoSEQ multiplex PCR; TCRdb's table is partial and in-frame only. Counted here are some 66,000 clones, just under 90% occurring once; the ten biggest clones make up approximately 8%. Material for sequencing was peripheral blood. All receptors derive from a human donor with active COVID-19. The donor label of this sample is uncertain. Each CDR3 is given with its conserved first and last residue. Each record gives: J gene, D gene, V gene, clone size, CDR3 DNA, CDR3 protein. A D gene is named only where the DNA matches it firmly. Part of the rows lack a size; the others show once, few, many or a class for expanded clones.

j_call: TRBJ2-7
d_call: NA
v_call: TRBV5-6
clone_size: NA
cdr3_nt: TGTGCCAGCAGCTTCGTACTAGCCGAGGGGCAGTACTTC
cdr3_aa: CASSFVLAEGQYF

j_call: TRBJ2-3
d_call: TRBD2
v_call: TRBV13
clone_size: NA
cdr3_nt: TGTGCCAGCAGCTTACTAGCGGGGCCAGATACGCAGTATTTT
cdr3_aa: CASSLLAGPDTQYF

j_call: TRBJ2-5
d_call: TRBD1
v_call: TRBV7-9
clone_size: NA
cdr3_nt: TGTGCCAGCAGTTACCGACAGGGGGCACGGGAGACCCAGTACTTC
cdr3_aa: CASSYRQGARETQYF

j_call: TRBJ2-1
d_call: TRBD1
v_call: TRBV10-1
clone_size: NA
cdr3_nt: TGCGCCAGCAGTGAGTCGAGGGGACAGTACAATGAGCAGTTCTTC
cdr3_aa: CASSESRGQYNEQFF

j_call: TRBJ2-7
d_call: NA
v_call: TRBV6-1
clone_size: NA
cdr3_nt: TGTGCCAGCAGTGAATCGGGGGACTACGAGCAGTACTTC
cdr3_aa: CASSESGDYEQYF

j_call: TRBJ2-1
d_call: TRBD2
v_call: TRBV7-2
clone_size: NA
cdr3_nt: TGTGCCAGCAGCCCCCCCAGCGGGGATTACAATGAGCAGTTCTTC
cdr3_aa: CASSPPSGDYNEQFF

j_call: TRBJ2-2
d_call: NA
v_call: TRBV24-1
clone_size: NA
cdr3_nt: TGTGCCACCAGTGATCCCCTTTCTCCCACCGGGGAGCTGTTTTTT
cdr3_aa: CATSDPLSPTGELFF

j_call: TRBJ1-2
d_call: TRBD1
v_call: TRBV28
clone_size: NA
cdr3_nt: TGTGCCAGCAGCCGGGACAGGGGTAACTATGGCTACACCTTC
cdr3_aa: CASSRDRGNYGYTF

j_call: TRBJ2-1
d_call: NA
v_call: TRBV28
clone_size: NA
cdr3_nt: TGTGCCAGCAGTCCAGTAGAGGGAAGGATGGAGAGTGAGCAGTTCTTC
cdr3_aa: CASSPVEGRMESEQFF

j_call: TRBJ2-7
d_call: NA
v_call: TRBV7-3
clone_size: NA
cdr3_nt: TGTGCCAGCAGCTTAGATAGCCCGCCTTACGAGCAGTACTTC
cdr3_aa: CASSLDSPPYEQYF

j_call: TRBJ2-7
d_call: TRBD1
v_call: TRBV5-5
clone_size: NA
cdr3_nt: TGTGCCAGCAGCTTACAGGACAGGGTAAACGAGCAGTACTTC
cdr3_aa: CASSLQDRVNEQYF

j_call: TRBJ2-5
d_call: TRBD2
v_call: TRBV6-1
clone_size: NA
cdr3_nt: TGTGCCAGCAGTGACCCAGCGGGAGGGCAAGAGACCCAGTACTTC
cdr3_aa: CASSDPAGGQETQYF

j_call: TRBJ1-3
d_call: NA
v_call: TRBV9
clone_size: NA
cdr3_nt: TGTGCCAGCAGCGCCTGGGAGAGCTCTGGAAACACCATATATTTT
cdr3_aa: CASSAWESSGNTIYF

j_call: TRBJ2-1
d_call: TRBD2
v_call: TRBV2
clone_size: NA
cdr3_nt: TGTGCCAGCAGTGCGGGGACTAGCGGGAGGGGTGAGCAGTTCTTC
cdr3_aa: CASSAGTSGRGEQFF

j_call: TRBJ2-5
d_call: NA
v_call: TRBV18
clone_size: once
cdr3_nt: TGTGCCAGCTCACCACCGGGGCAGGGCCGAGAGACCCAGTACTTC
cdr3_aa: CASSPPGQGRETQYF

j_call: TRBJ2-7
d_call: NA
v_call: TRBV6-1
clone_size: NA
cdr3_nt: TGTGCCAGCAGTGAAGGGCAGGCATGGGTCGAGCAGTACTTC
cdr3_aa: CASSEGQAWVEQYF

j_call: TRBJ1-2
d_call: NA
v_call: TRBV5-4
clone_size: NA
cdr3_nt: TGTGCCAGCAGCTTAAGTCAGGGGCAGGGCTACACCTTC
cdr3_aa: CASSLSQGQGYTF

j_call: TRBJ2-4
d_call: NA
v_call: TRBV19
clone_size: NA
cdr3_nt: TGTGCCAGTAGGGAGAGTTTAGCCAAAAACATTCAGTACTTC
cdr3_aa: CASRESLAKNIQYF

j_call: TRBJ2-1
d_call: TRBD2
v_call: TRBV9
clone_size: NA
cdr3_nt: TGTGCCAGCAGCGTAACTAGCGGATCCTACAATGAGCAGTTCTTC
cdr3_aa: CASSVTSGSYNEQFF

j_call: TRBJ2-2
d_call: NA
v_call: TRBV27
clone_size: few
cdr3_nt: TGTGCCAGCAGTTTATCGCGGAACACCGGGGAGCTGTTTTTT
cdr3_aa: CASSLSRNTGELFF

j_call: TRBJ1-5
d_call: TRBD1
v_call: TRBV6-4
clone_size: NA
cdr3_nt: TGTGCCAGCATCCCGACAGGGGAGAGCAATCAGCCCCAGCATTTT
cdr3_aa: CASIPTGESNQPQHF

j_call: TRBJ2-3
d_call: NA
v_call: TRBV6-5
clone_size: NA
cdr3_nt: TGTGCCAGCAGTTACTCGGGGCCCCAGACAGATACGCAGTATTTT
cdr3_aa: CASSYSGPQTDTQYF

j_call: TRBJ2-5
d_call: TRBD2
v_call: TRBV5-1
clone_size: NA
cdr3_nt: TGCGCCAGCAGCTCGGGACTAGCGGAGTTACAAGAGACCCAGTACTTC
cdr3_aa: CASSSGLAELQETQYF

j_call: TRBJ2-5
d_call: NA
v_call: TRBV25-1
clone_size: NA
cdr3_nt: TGTGCCAGCAGTGAAGCGGGGAACCAAGAGACCCAGTACTTC
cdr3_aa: CASSEAGNQETQYF

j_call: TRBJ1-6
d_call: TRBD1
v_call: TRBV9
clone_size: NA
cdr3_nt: TGTGCCAGCAGCTTCCGGGACAGCCTAAATTCACCCCTCCACTTT
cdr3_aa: CASSFRDSLNSPLHF

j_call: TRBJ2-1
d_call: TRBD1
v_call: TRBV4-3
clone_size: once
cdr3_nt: TGCGCCAGCAGCCAGACAGGGTACAATGAGCAGTTCTTC
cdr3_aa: CASSQTGYNEQFF

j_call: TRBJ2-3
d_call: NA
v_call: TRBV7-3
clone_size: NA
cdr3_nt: TGTGCCAGCAGCATAACAGGGAGGACAGATACGCAGTATTTT
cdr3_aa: CASSITGRTDTQYF

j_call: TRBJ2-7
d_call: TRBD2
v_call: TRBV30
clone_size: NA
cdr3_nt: TGTGCCTGGAGTGTAAGACTAGCGGGACTTACCTACGAGCAGTACTTC
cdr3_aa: CAWSVRLAGLTYEQYF

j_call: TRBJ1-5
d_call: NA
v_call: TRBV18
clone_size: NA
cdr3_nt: TGTGCCAGCTCAAGGGACATCTATCAGCCCCAGCATTTT
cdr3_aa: CASSRDIYQPQHF

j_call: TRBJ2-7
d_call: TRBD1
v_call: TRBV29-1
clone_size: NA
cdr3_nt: TGCAGCGTTGGGGACAGGGGAAAGAGCTACGAGCAGTACTTC
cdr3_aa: CSVGDRGKSYEQYF

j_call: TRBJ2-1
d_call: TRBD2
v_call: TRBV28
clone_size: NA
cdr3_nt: TGTGCCAGCAGTCCTGTGACTAGCGGATGGGAGCAGTTCTTC
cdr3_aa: CASSPVTSGWEQFF

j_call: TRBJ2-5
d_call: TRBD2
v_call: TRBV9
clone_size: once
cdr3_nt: TGTGCCAGCAGCCCCGGGGCTAGCGGGCTGGAGACCCAGTACTTC
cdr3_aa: CASSPGASGLETQYF

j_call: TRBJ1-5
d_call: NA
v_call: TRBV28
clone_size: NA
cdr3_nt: TGTGCCAGCAAAGCCGCGACAGACGGCAATCAGCCCCAGCATTTT
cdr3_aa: CASKAATDGNQPQHF

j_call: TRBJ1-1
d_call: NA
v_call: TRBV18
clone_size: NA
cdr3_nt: TGTGCCAGCTCACCAACAGTTCAGGCCAGGGACACTGAAGCTTTCTTT
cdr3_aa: CASSPTVQARDTEAFF

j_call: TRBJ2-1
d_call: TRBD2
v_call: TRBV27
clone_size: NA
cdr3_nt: TGTGCCAGCAGTGAATCGGGGGGACCTTACAATGAGCAGTTCTTC
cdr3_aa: CASSESGGPYNEQFF

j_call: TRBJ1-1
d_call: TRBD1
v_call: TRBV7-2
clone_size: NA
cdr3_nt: TGTGCCACCATGTCGTTTACAGGGGACGGAATCACTGAAGCTTTCTTT
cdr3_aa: CATMSFTGDGITEAFF

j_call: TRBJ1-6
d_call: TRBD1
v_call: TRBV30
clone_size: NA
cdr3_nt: TGTGCCTGGGTTCCCCAGGGGGGCTCACCCCTCCACTTT
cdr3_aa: CAWVPQGGSPLHF

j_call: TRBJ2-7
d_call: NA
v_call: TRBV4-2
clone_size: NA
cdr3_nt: TGTGCCAGCAGCCAAGATTACAGTCCCTCCTACGAGCAGTACTTC
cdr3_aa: CASSQDYSPSYEQYF

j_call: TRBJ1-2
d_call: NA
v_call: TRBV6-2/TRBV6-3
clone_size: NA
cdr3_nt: TGTGCCAGCAGTTACTCGTCGGGACTGAGTGGCTACACCTTC
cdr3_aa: CASSYSSGLSGYTF

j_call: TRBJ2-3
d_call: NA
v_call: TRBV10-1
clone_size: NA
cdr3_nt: TGCGCCAGCAGTGATCGGGGTGTCACAGATACGCAGTATTTT
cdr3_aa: CASSDRGVTDTQYF